Below, 24 T cell receptor beta chains from the same sample are listed, as sequenced in a study of blood T cell repertoires in COVID-19. Profiling relied on immunoSEQ multiplex PCR, and the TCRdb table lists in-frame clones only, not all of them. The sample has about 59,000 clones; around 80% are singletons. Sequences were obtained from peripheral blood. The receptors were sampled from a human donor in a cohort sampled during active COVID-19.

The chain recombines TRBV2 with TRBJ2-5; 7 bases fit TRBD2. The CDR3 consists of 15 residues. Germline V gene sequence: CDR1 SNHLY, CDR2 FYNNEI. V dropped 4 bases and J dropped 3; count of bases not matched to a gene: 8. CDR3 DNA sequence: TGTGCCAGCAGTGGCGAGACTAGCTGGGAAGAGACCCAGTACTTC. This sequence encodes CASSGETSWEETQYF.

The chain couples TRBV13 to TRBJ2-5, with a weak D call TRBD1 (6 bases). CDR1 PRHDT and CDR2 FYEKMQ come from the germline V gene (reference sequence). Trimming removed 4 bases at V and 4 bases at J, with 19 bases between. The CDR3 runs to 16 residues. The CDR3 loop reads CASSSRPRGDRETQYF. The CDR3 coding sequence is TGTGCCAGCAGCTCAAGGCCCAGGGGAGACCGAGAGACCCAGTACTTC.

This rearrangement joins TRBV7-8 to TRBJ1-1; a weak D match, TRBD1 (5 bases). Germline lookup yields CDR1 SGHVS and CDR2 FQNEAQ. The CDR3 is 13 amino acids. The V and J ends lost 1 base and 4 bases respectively, with 7 bases between them. The CDR3 coding sequence is TGTGCCAGCAGCTTAGGGGGGGGCACTGAAGCTTTCTTT. Protein sequence: CASSLGGGTEAFF. Drawing the rest from reference TRBV7-8 and TRBJ1-1, the complete variable domain is GAGVSQSPRYKVAKRGQDVALRCDPISGHVSLFWYQQALGQGPEFLTYFQNEAQLDKSGLPSDRFFAERPEGSVSTLKIQRTQQEDSAVYLCASSLGGGTEAFFGQGTRLTVV.

The chain recombines TRBV30 with TRBJ1-6; 7 bases are shared with TRBD1. J was trimmed by 6 bases and V by 7 bases; bases with no gene match: 9. The germline CDR1 and CDR2 sequences are GTSNPN and SVGIG (reference sequence). The CDR3 has 14 residues. In DNA form, the CDR3 reads TGTGCCTCGACGCGGGACAGCCGTAATTCACCCCTCCACTTT. Translating it yields CASTRDSRNSPLHF.

The chain employs TRBV2 and TRBJ2-3, with a weak D call TRBD2 (5 bases). This CDR3 comprises 12 residues. Deletions cut 7 bases from V and 6 bases from J, with 11 bases between. The germline V gene encodes CDR1 SNHLY and CDR2 FYNNEI. CDR3 DNA sequence: TGTGCCAGCACCGGGGATCGGGATACGCAGTATTTT. Its translation: CASTGDRDTQYF.

V and J are TRBV7-3 and TRBJ1-3; D perhaps matches TRBD1 (5 bases). V was clipped by 5 bases and J by 2 bases, with 13 bases between them. Germline V gene sequence: CDR1 SGHTA, CDR2 FQGTGA. This CDR3 has 15 residues. As DNA, the CDR3 is TGTGCCAGCAGCCAGTCCGGGGGGGCTGGAAACACCATATATTTT. Amino acid sequence: CASSQSGGAGNTIYF.

This chain links TRBV7-9 with TRBJ2-3; no reliable D call. Germline V gene sequence: CDR1 SEHNR, CDR2 FQNEAQ (reference sequence). This CDR3 is 14 amino acids long. V lost 5 bases and J lost 2, with 11 bases in between. CDR3 sequence (DNA): TGTGCCAGCAGCCCTTTCGAGTCCACAGATACGCAGTATTTT. This encodes CASSPFESTDTQYF.

The rearrangement joins TRBV6-6 to TRBJ2-7, with 7 bases lining up with TRBD2. The CDR3 loop spans 15 amino acids. The V and J ends lost 7 bases and 6 bases, in that order; junction bases with no gene match: 15. Germline V lookup: CDR1 MNHNY, CDR2 SVGAGI (reference sequence). The CDR3 here is CASTIGGGSFSEQYF. The CDR3 DNA sequence: TGTGCCAGCACCATCGGCGGCGGGAGCTTCTCCGAGCAGTACTTC.

This clone was observed a few times. The chain joins TRBV29-1 to TRBJ2-1, with 7 bases matching TRBD1. V was pared by 2 bases and J by 4 bases, with 11 bases of the junction left unmatched. Germline V gene data show CDR1 as SQVTM and CDR2 as ANQGSEA. There are 16 residues in the CDR3. CDR3 loop: CSVESPQDRQYNEQFF. The DNA for the CDR3 is TGCAGCGTTGAATCCCCCCAGGACAGGCAATACAATGAGCAGTTCTTC.

The chain is built from TRBV24-1 and TRBJ2-1; TRBD2 aligns across 10 bases. Germline loops: CDR1 KGHDR, CDR2 SFDVKD. The CDR3 is 15 residues long. V shed 9 bases, J shed 5 bases, and the junction held 9 bases outside the gene matches. In DNA, the CDR3 is TGTGCCACCGGGGGGAAACTAGCGGGGAACAATGAGCAGTTCTTC. This gives the protein CATGGKLAGNNEQFF.

By share, this clone ranks as medium-sized. The chain recombines TRBV21-1 with TRBJ1-2. TRBV21-1 corresponds to a pseudogene. The CDR3 runs 15 residues. The CDR3 nucleotides are TGTGCCAGCAGCCCTCGGGAACCAGTTAACTATGGCTACACCTTC. Encoded protein: CASSPREPVNYGYTF.

The rearrangement uses TRBV7-2 and TRBJ1-1; D gene unclear. The germline V gene has CDR1 SGHTA and CDR2 FQGNSA. The CDR3 has 14 residues. Between the trimmed V and J ends, which lost 5 bases and 4 bases, there was a span of 14 bases. CDR3 residues: CASSPGPGSTEAFF. The CDR3 coding sequence is TGTGCCAGCAGCCCCGGGCCGGGGAGCACTGAAGCTTTCTTT. The whole variable domain, filled in from reference TRBV7-2 and TRBJ1-1, reads GAGVSQSPSNKVTEKGKDVELRCDPISGHTALYWYRQSLGQGLEFLIYFQGNSAPDKSGLPSDRFSAERTGGSVSTLTIQRTQQEDSAVYLCASSPGPGSTEAFFGQGTRLTVV.

The chain has TRBV3-1 (or the pseudogene TRBV3-2) and TRBJ1-5; D might be TRBD1 (5 bases). Germline V gene sequence: CDR1 LGHDT, CDR2 YNNKEL (reference sequence). The CDR3 has 15 residues. The ends were cut back, 3 bases at V and 0 bases at J, with 9 bases in the middle. CDR3 DNA: TGTGCCAGCAGCCAGGGGCGATATAGCAATCAGCCCCAGCATTTT. Translated: CASSQGRYSNQPQHF.

This rearrangement joins TRBV18 to TRBJ2-1; TRBD1 might be the D (7 bases). Germline loops: CDR1 KGHSH, CDR2 LQKENI. This CDR3 contains 14 residues. V lost 4 bases, J lost 7 bases, and 14 bases lay in between. The chain's CDR3 is CASSLRETGNEQFF. CDR3 sequence (DNA): TGTGCCAGCTCACTCCGGGAGACAGGGAATGAGCAGTTCTTC.

There are a few counts of this clone. The chain links TRBV5-1 to TRBJ1-5; D is undetermined. The CDR3 runs 13 residues. Per the germline V gene, CDR1 is SGHRS and CDR2 is YFSETQ. The V and J ends lost 4 bases and 0 bases respectively, with 5 bases between them. CDR3: CASSRGSNQPQHF. The CDR3 DNA is TGCGCCAGCAGCCGCGGTAGCAATCAGCCCCAGCATTTT.

This chain connects TRBV19 to TRBJ2-6, with 8 positions matching TRBD1. Per germline, CDR1 LNHDA and CDR2 SQIVND (reference sequence). This CDR3 region has 17 residues. The V and J ends lost 4 bases and 2 bases, in that order; junction bases with no gene match: 7. CDR3 region: CASSTRAGGAGANVLTF. Here the CDR3 DNA reads TGTGCCAGTAGTACTAGGGCAGGGGGCGCTGGGGCCAACGTCCTGACTTTC.

The sample holds a few counts of this clone. The DNA of the CDR3 is TGTGCCAGCAGCTTTGACACCGATAATTCACCCCTCCACTTT. Protein sequence: CASSFDTDNSPLHF. The V and J genes are TRBV7-9 and TRBJ1-6; D gene ambiguous. Trimming cost V 3 bases and J 5 bases, with 8 bases left between them. From germline, CDR1 is SEHNR and CDR2 FQNEAQ (reference sequence). The CDR3 length is 14 residues.

V is TRBV10-3 and J is TRBJ2-3; the match to TRBD1 covers 7 bases. This CDR3 comprises 15 residues. Germline V gene lookup returns CDR1 ENHRY and CDR2 SYGVKD. The ends lost 2 bases at V and 1 base at J; junction bases unmatched: 3. The CDR3 nucleotides read TGTGCCATCAGTGAGGAGGGGGCTGGCACAGATACGCAGTATTTT. Translated: CAISEEGAGTDTQYF.

The V gene is TRBV7-3, the J gene TRBJ2-1; 11 bases are a match to TRBD2. Germline assignment: CDR1 SGHTA and CDR2 FQGTGA. Losses at the gene ends were 5 bases for V and 6 bases for J; bases not matched to a gene: 9. The CDR3 totals 16 residues. The CDR3 nucleotides are TGTGCCAGCAGCCCCACGGCGACTAGCGGGACCAATGAGCAGTTCTTC. Amino acid sequence: CASSPTATSGTNEQFF.

V gene TRBV7-2 combines with J gene TRBJ2-5; D not resolved. This CDR3 has 14 residues. Germline assignment: CDR1 SGHTA and CDR2 FQGNSA. V dropped 4 bases and J dropped 5 bases, with 14 bases sitting between them. The CDR3 nucleotides read TGTGCCAGCAGCTCCCCTATGACTCCGGAGACCCAGTACTTC. It translates to CASSSPMTPETQYF.

The chain uses TRBV24-1 and TRBJ1-5; D not resolved. The CDR3 totals 14 residues. Germline V gene lookup returns CDR1 KGHDR and CDR2 SFDVKD. V was shortened by 5 bases and J by 0 bases, with 7 bases between the two germline ends. CDR3 residues: CATSGGLSNQPQHF. The DNA of the CDR3 is TGTGCCACCAGTGGCGGCCTTAGCAATCAGCCCCAGCATTTT.

The J gene is TRBJ2-7, the V gene TRBV3-1 (or the pseudogene TRBV3-2), with TRBD2 identical over 7 bases. Per the germline V gene, CDR1 is LGHDT and CDR2 is YNNKEL (reference sequence). The V and J ends lost 1 base and 0 bases, in that order; junction bases with no gene match: 12. The CDR3 spans 18 residues. CDR3 region: CASSQGGWGGRSSYEQYF. CDR3 sequence (DNA): TGTGCCAGCAGCCAAGGGGGTTGGGGCGGGAGATCCTCCTACGAGCAGTACTTC.

V is TRBV10-3 and J is TRBJ1-2; 8 positions match TRBD1. Germline V lookup: CDR1 ENHRY, CDR2 SYGVKD. Trimming cost V 6 bases and J 7 bases; bases outside gene matches: 7. CDR3 length: 13 amino acids. Here the CDR3 reads CAIRGQGEGGYTF. The CDR3 DNA reads TGTGCCATCAGAGGACAGGGTGAGGGTGGCTACACCTTC.

The chain uses TRBV11-2 and TRBJ2-7; 9 positions match TRBD1. V trimming: 2 bases; J trimming: 6 bases; junction bases outside the gene matches: 11. Germline V gene data show CDR1 as SGHAT and CDR2 as FQNNGV. The CDR3 extends over 16 amino acids. The CDR3 loop reads CASSLNRPTGGSEQYF. The CDR3 bases are TGTGCCAGCAGCTTAAACCGGCCGACAGGGGGGTCCGAGCAGTACTTC.